These 11 T cell receptor beta chains were sequenced from one sample in a study of blood T cells in healthy people across ages. A second about 6 to 12 cycle PCR used barcoded and J-beta primers. TCRdb reprocessed the 5' RACE reads with MiXCR, giving one entry per CDR3 protein. The sample records roughly 800,000 distinct CDR3 sequences, roughly 24% being singletons. This sample also belongs to another study, concerning T cells of mothers and their children.

Sequencing was carried out using blood. These receptors were taken from a boy younger than 18 in good health.

This clonotype was counted between two and nine times. The chain links TRBV12-3 or TRBV12-4 to TRBJ2-5, with D tentatively TRBD2 (5 bases). The CDR3 is 17 amino acids. V lost 5 bases and J lost 4, with 23 bases in between. The CDR3 is CASSAPAGPLRGETQYF. CDR3 sequence (DNA): TGTGCCAGCAGTGCCCCTGCCGGGCCACTTCGGGGAGAGACCCAGTACTTC.

This clonotype was observed a handful of times. The chain is built from TRBV20-1 and TRBJ1-4; possible D gene TRBD1, 6 bases. Trimming pared 0 bases from V and 5 bases from J, leaving 10 bases between. From germline, CDR1 is DFQATT and CDR2 SNEGSKA (reference sequence). The CDR3 sequence is 14 residues long. The CDR3 reads CSARDPGANEKLFF. In nucleotides, the CDR3 is TGCAGTGCTAGAGATCCGGGGGCGAATGAAAAACTGTTTTTT.

The rearrangement joins TRBV25-1 to TRBJ2-6, with a possible D match to TRBD1 (6 bases). Trimming left V 8 bases short and J 0 bases short, with 11 bases between. Germline CDR1 and CDR2: MGHDK and SYGVNS. The CDR3 contains 15 residues. DNA of the CDR3: TGTGCCAGCGGGCAGGGGAGCTCTGGGGCCAACGTCCTGACTTTC. Its protein product is CASGQGSSGANVLTF. Combining the CDR3 with reference TRBV25-1 and TRBJ2-6 gives the whole variable domain EADIYQTPRYLVIGTGKKITLECSQTMGHDKMYWYQQDPGMELHLIHYSYGVNSTEKGDLSSESTVSRIRTEHFPLTLESARPSHTSQYLCASGQGSSGANVLTFGAGSRLTVL.

This clonotype was seen more than once but under ten times. The V call is TRBV18, the J call TRBJ2-3; 13 nucleotides align to TRBD2. J lost 3 bases, V lost 6 bases, and 9 bases had no gene match. CDR1 is KGHSH and CDR2 is LQKENI in the germline V gene. CDR3 size: 17 residues. DNA of the CDR3: TGTGCCAGCTCTCACGAAACTAGCGGGGGGGCGACAGATACGCAGTATTTT. As protein: CASSHETSGGATDTQYF.

This sequence joins TRBV27 and TRBJ2-6; D is ambiguous. V was trimmed by 8 bases and J by 0 bases, leaving 14 bases between them. Per germline, CDR1 MNHEY and CDR2 SMNVEV (reference sequence). The CDR3 consists of 16 residues. CDR3 nucleotides: TGTGCCAGCGCCCGAGTCGGGCTCTCTGGGGCCAACGTCCTGACTTTC. This gives the protein CASARVGLSGANVLTF.

This clonotype has more than one count but fewer than ten. J is TRBJ2-4 and V is TRBV4-1; the D is unclear. Trimming left V 4 bases short and J 1 base short, with 11 bases between. The CDR3 is 15 amino acids. Per the germline V gene, CDR1 is MGHRA and CDR2 is YSYEKL. Here the CDR3 reads CASSPLPTAKNIQYF. CDR3 DNA: TGCGCCAGCAGCCCCCTGCCCACGGCCAAAAACATTCAGTACTTC.

This chain joins TRBV6-2 or TRBV6-3 and TRBJ1-6; D might be TRBD1 (5 bases). The CDR3 runs 14 residues. Looked up from germline, CDR1 is MNHEY and CDR2 is SVGEGT. Trimming took off 6 bases at V and 4 bases at J, with 10 bases between the two ends. The DNA for the CDR3 is TGTGCCAGCAGCGAGGGACTTTATAATTCACCCCTCCACTTT. Its protein product is CASSEGLYNSPLHF.

The chain recombines TRBV3-1 with TRBJ2-3; D is unresolved. Germline V gene sequence: CDR1 LGHDT, CDR2 YNNKEL (reference sequence). The CDR3 runs to 15 residues. V was clipped by 0 bases and J by 0 bases, with 7 bases between them. The CDR3 sequence is CASSQEIRSTDTQYF. CDR3 in DNA: TGTGCCAGCAGCCAAGAAATCCGGAGCACAGATACGCAGTATTTT.

The V gene is TRBV7-9, the J gene TRBJ2-3; 9 positions match TRBD2. This CDR3 region has 16 residues. Trimming cost V 7 bases and J 5 bases; bases outside gene matches: 13. Per the germline V gene, CDR1 is SEHNR and CDR2 is FQNEAQ (reference sequence). As DNA, the CDR3 is TGTGCCAGCACTAGCGGGGAGGTTTTACAGGGAGATACGCAGTATTTT. This codes for CASTSGEVLQGDTQYF. Full variable domain (remainder filled in from reference TRBV7-9 and TRBJ2-3): DTGVSQNPRHKITKRGQNVTFRCDPISEHNRLYWYRQTLGQGPEFLTYFQNEAQLEKSRLLSDRFSAERPKGSFSTLEIQRTEQGDSAMYLCASTSGEVLQGDTQYFGPGTRLTVL.

The chain employs TRBV6-1 and TRBJ2-7, with unresolved D. Trimming shortened V by 2 bases and J by 2 bases, and 7 bases separated the two germline ends. The CDR3 is 13 amino acids. In germline, CDR1 is MNHNS, CDR2 SASEGT. The CDR3 coding sequence is TGTGCCAGCAGTGAAAGGTTCACCTACGAGCAGTACTTC. It translates to CASSERFTYEQYF.

Only a few counts were recorded for this clonotype. This chain uses TRBV5-5 with TRBJ2-6; D is uncertain. This CDR3 contains 14 residues. The ends were cut back, 0 bases at V and 4 bases at J, with 5 bases in the middle. The germline V gene encodes CDR1 SGHKS and CDR2 YYEKEE (reference sequence). The CDR3 region is CASSLEWGANVLTF. DNA of the CDR3: TGTGCCAGCAGCTTGGAATGGGGGGCCAACGTCCTGACTTTC. Using reference TRBV5-5 and TRBJ2-6 for the parts outside the CDR3, the full variable domain is DAGVTQSPTHLIKTRGQQVTLRCSPISGHKSVSWYQQVLGQGPQFIFQYYEKEERGRGNFPDRFSARQFPNYSSELNVNALLLGDSALYLCASSLEWGANVLTFGAGSRLTVL.